The next 28 T cell receptor beta chains were all read from a single sample in a study of blood T cell repertoires in COVID-19. Repertoires were generated with immunoSEQ multiplex PCR, while TCRdb's copy carries only in-frame clones and drops some. The sample records approximately 150,000 clones, around 81% being singletons. Sequences were obtained from PBMCs or T cells enriched from blood (not recorded which). These receptors came from a man aged 35 to 55 who had recovered from COVID-19.

V gene TRBV30 combines with J gene TRBJ1-5; possible D gene TRBD1, 5 bases. V dropped 4 bases and J dropped 6 bases, with 10 bases sitting between them. The length of the CDR3 is 12 residues. CDR1 is GTSNPN, CDR2 SVGIG, per germline (reference sequence). The CDR3 loop reads CAWNRFGQPQHF. The DNA of the CDR3 is TGTGCCTGGAACAGGTTCGGTCAGCCCCAGCATTTT.

The chain is built from TRBV4-1 and TRBJ1-2, with D maybe TRBD1 (5 bases). This CDR3 is built from 15 residues. Trimming stripped 0 bases from V and 7 bases from J, with 15 bases between. Germline CDR1 is MGHRA and CDR2 is YSYEKL. The chain's CDR3 is CASSQESPGMGGYTF. In DNA form, the CDR3 reads TGCGCCAGCAGCCAAGAAAGTCCAGGGATGGGTGGCTACACCTTC.

The CDR3 region has the DNA TGTGCCTGGAGACCCCCCCGGTTGGGAGCAACTAATGAAAAACTGTTTTTT. Translation: CAWRPPRLGATNEKLFF. The V gene is TRBV30, the J gene TRBJ1-4; D is ambiguous. Looked up from germline, CDR1 is GTSNPN and CDR2 is SVGIG (reference sequence). The CDR3 is 17 residues long. Trimming removed 3 bases from V and 0 bases from J, with 17 bases in between.

The chain links TRBV5-4 to TRBJ2-5; 7 bases are shared with TRBD1. Trimming at V came to 0 bases and at J to 5 bases, leaving 7 bases not matched to a gene. Germline-derived CDR1 and CDR2 are SGHNT and YYREEE (reference sequence). The CDR3 totals 15 residues. The CDR3 coding sequence is TGTGCCAGCAGCTTGGATGGGGGCAGGGGGGAGACCCAGTACTTC. As protein: CASSLDGGRGETQYF. Supplemented by reference TRBV5-4 and TRBJ2-5, the full variable domain reads ETGVTQSPTHLIKTRGQQVTLRCSSQSGHNTVSWYQQALGQGPQFIFQYYREEENGRGNFPPRFSGLQFPNYSSELNVNALELDDSALYLCASSLDGGRGETQYFGPGTRLLVL.

The genes are TRBV5-1 and TRBJ2-5, with 11 nucleotides matching TRBD2. The CDR3 covers 15 residues. Germline CDR1 SGHRS, CDR2 YFSETQ. V lost 0 bases, J lost 5 bases, and 3 bases stayed unmatched. The CDR3 region has the DNA TGCGCCAGCAGCTTGGGACTAGCGGGGTTGGAGACCCAGTACTTC. Translation: CASSLGLAGLETQYF.

This clone was recorded a few times. The chain has TRBV5-1 and TRBJ2-3; D is uncertain. The germline CDR1 and CDR2 sequences are SGHRS and YFSETQ. CDR3 length: 14 residues. Trimming pared 3 bases from V and 1 base from J, leaving 9 bases between. The CDR3 reads CASSSHPGTDTQYF. Here the CDR3 DNA reads TGCGCCAGCAGCTCCCACCCGGGCACAGATACGCAGTATTTT.

This clone was found once. V usage is TRBV4-2 and J usage is TRBJ1-1; tentative D call: TRBD1 (5 bases). The germline V and J ends were trimmed by 4 bases and 0 bases, with 12 bases remaining between them. Germline values: CDR1 LGHNA, CDR2 YNFKEQ. The length of the CDR3 is 15 residues. The CDR3 loop is CASSLRTDMNTEAFF. In DNA, the CDR3 is TGTGCCAGCAGCCTCCGGACGGACATGAACACTGAAGCTTTCTTT.

The gene calls are TRBV5-1 and TRBJ2-2; 7 nucleotides line up with TRBD1. The CDR3 is 18 residues long. V lost 0 bases to trimming and J lost 1 base; unmatched junction nucleotides: 9. CDR1 and CDR2 from the germline V gene are SGHRS and YFSETQ. The CDR3 protein is CASSLDPTGRRNTGELFF. The CDR3 coding sequence is TGCGCCAGCAGCTTGGACCCGACAGGGCGAAGGAACACCGGGGAGCTGTTTTTT.

The chain employs TRBV3-1 (or the pseudogene TRBV3-2) and TRBJ1-5, with 8 nucleotides matching TRBD1. In germline, CDR1 is LGHDT, CDR2 YNNKEL (reference sequence). This CDR3 has 15 amino acids. Trimming cost V 5 bases and J 0 bases; bases outside gene matches: 3. Here the CDR3 DNA reads TGTGCCAGCAGCTCCGGACAGGGTAGCAATCAGCCCCAGCATTTT. It specifies CASSSGQGSNQPQHF.

The chain carries TRBV7-8 and TRBJ1-1, with TRBD1 matching 10 bases. Germline values: CDR1 SGHVS, CDR2 FQNEAQ. The CDR3 is made up of 16 amino acids. Unmatched junction bases numbered 6, after V lost 1 base and J lost 4 bases. The CDR3 DNA reads TGTGCCAGCAGCTTAGTAGTCGGGACAGGGGTCACTGAAGCTTTCTTT. Translation gives CASSLVVGTGVTEAFF.

This chain joins TRBV30 and TRBJ2-1; TRBD1 is a possible D gene (6 bases). The CDR3 extends over 14 amino acids. Trimming cost V 3 bases and J 7 bases, with 16 bases left between them. CDR1 is GTSNPN, CDR2 SVGIG, per germline (reference sequence). CDR3 protein: CAWSLSWDTNEQFF. The CDR3 DNA follows: TGTGCCTGGAGCCTCTCCTGGGACACGAATGAGCAGTTCTTC.

This chain uses TRBV12-3 or TRBV12-4 with TRBJ1-2; D is possibly TRBD1 (5 bases). The CDR3 totals 13 residues. Deletions cut 2 bases from V and 7 bases from J, with 11 bases between. CDR3: CASSLSGYGGYTF. CDR3 sequence (DNA): TGTGCCAGCAGTTTATCAGGGTACGGTGGCTACACCTTC.

The genes are TRBV5-1 and TRBJ1-1, with 8 bases identical to TRBD1. Trimming at V came to 4 bases and at J to 0 bases, leaving 2 bases not matched to a gene. Germline V gene data show CDR1 as SGHRS and CDR2 as YFSETQ. This CDR3 has 14 amino acids. This CDR3 reads CASSGTGMNTEAFF. DNA for the CDR3: TGCGCCAGCAGCGGGACAGGTATGAACACTGAAGCTTTCTTT.

The rearrangement uses TRBV10-3 and TRBJ2-5, with 7 bases matching TRBD1. Germline V CDR1 and CDR2: ENHRY, SYGVKD. V shed 1 base and J 2 bases; nucleotides not matched to a gene: 7. The CDR3 is 16 amino acids. The CDR3 reads CAISEFKGQPQETQYF. CDR3 in DNA: TGTGCCATCAGTGAGTTTAAGGGACAGCCTCAAGAGACCCAGTACTTC.

The chain links TRBV6-6 to TRBJ2-5, with 13 bases matching TRBD2. This CDR3 is built from 18 residues. V was pared by 6 bases and J by 1 base, with 11 bases of the junction left unmatched. CDR1 and CDR2 (germline): MNHNY, SVGAGI (reference sequence). The CDR3 DNA follows: TGTGCCAGCAGCCGAAGAGGACTAGCGGGGGCCGCCCAAGAGACCCAGTACTTC. Translation: CASSRRGLAGAAQETQYF.

The chain joins TRBV6-5 to TRBJ2-7; D call uncertain. This CDR3 spans 13 amino acids. Deletions cut 7 bases from V and 3 bases from J, with 13 bases between. Germline CDR1 reads MNHEY; CDR2 reads SVGAGI. The CDR3 DNA reads as TGTGCCAGCATCCTCAGCGCAGTCTACGAGCAGTACTTC. This codes for CASILSAVYEQYF.

The chain recombines TRBV5-1 with TRBJ2-3; TRBD1 agrees at 9 bases. CDR1 is SGHRS and CDR2 is YFSETQ in the germline V gene. The length of the CDR3 is 16 residues. Germline trimming cut 4 bases from V and 0 bases from J; bases unmatched to any gene: 6. CDR3 amino acids: CASSTRDRASTDTQYF. In DNA form, the CDR3 reads TGCGCCAGCAGCACCCGGGACAGGGCTAGCACAGATACGCAGTATTTT.

The chain joins TRBV3-1 (or the pseudogene TRBV3-2) to TRBJ2-5; D is perhaps TRBD1 (6 bases). Germline V gives CDR1 LGHDT, CDR2 YNNKEL (reference sequence). This CDR3 spans 16 amino acids. Between the trimmed V and J ends, which lost 5 bases and 2 bases, there was a span of 18 bases. CDR3 region: CASSNPRTAAQETQYF. CDR3 bases: TGTGCCAGCAGCAATCCCCGGACAGCCGCTCAAGAGACCCAGTACTTC.

This clone was recorded once. The rearrangement links TRBV24-1 to TRBJ2-2; 7 bases align to TRBD1. The CDR3 is 16 amino acids. V shed 4 bases, J shed 1 base, and the junction held 5 bases outside the gene matches. Germline-derived CDR1 and CDR2 are KGHDR and SFDVKD. The CDR3 region is CATSDWTGVNTGELFF. The DNA for the CDR3 is TGTGCCACCAGTGACTGGACAGGAGTGAACACCGGGGAGCTGTTTTTT.

This chain joins TRBV5-4 and TRBJ1-6; D is uncertain. The CDR3 is 14 amino acids. Germline V gene sequence: CDR1 SGHNT, CDR2 YYREEE (reference sequence). The germline V and J ends were trimmed by 5 bases and 8 bases, with 14 bases remaining between them. The CDR3 bases are TGTGCCAGCAGTTTGACCGACCGGGATTCACCCCTCCACTTT. It encodes CASSLTDRDSPLHF.

The CDR3 bases are TGTGCCATCAGTGATGGAGGGGGCAGTCAGCCCCAGCATTTT. This codes for CAISDGGGSQPQHF. V and J are TRBV10-3 and TRBJ1-5; 7 bases are a match to TRBD1. The trim removed 3 bases at V and 6 bases at J, leaving 5 bases unmatched. The germline CDR1 and CDR2 sequences are ENHRY and SYGVKD. This CDR3 contains 14 residues.

The chain uses TRBV11-2 and TRBJ2-1; D is possibly TRBD2 (6 bases). CDR1 SGHAT and CDR2 FQNNGV come from the germline V gene. There are 14 residues in the CDR3. V lost 6 bases to trimming and J lost 10 bases, with 19 bases between them. The CDR3 protein is CASSRDSRGEEQFF. For the CDR3, the DNA is TGTGCCAGCAGTCGCGACAGCCGCGGGGAAGAGCAGTTCTTC.

This chain connects TRBV6-1 to TRBJ1-3, with 7 bases aligning to TRBD1. Trimming removed 1 base from V and 4 bases from J; junction bases left unmatched: 7. The CDR3 runs 16 residues. Germline CDR1 and CDR2: MNHNS and SASEGT. CDR3 coding DNA: TGTGCCAGCAGTGAAGATAAGGGGGCGCGAGGAAACACCATATATTTT. Protein sequence: CASSEDKGARGNTIYF.

The rearrangement uses TRBV7-3 and TRBJ2-7; D is possibly TRBD2 (6 bases). This CDR3 is built from 16 residues. V dropped 0 bases and J dropped 2 bases, with 14 bases sitting between them. Germline V gene lookup returns CDR1 SGHTA and CDR2 FQGTGA. CDR3 loop: CASSLTGGRATYEQYF. CDR3 in DNA: TGTGCCAGCAGCTTAACGGGAGGCAGGGCAACCTACGAGCAGTACTTC.

V usage is TRBV7-9 and J usage is TRBJ1-2; D gene unclear. This CDR3 is built from 14 residues. Trimming took off 6 bases at V and 0 bases at J, with 11 bases between the two ends. Germline V gene data show CDR1 as SEHNR and CDR2 as FQNEAQ (reference sequence). As DNA, the CDR3 is TGTGCCAGCAGTGCCGACACCGCTAACTATGGCTACACCTTC. It translates to CASSADTANYGYTF.

This clone came up a few times. The genes are TRBV27 and TRBJ1-2; no firm D call. V shed 4 bases and J shed 0 bases, with 9 bases lying between them. Germline CDR1 and CDR2: MNHEY and SMNVEV (reference sequence). The CDR3 is 14 residues long. The CDR3 coding sequence is TGTGCCAGCAGTTCGAACAGTCCTAACTATGGCTACACCTTC. It yields the protein CASSSNSPNYGYTF.

This chain links TRBV24-1 with TRBJ1-2, with D tentatively TRBD1 (5 bases). V lost 4 bases and J lost 5, with 7 bases in between. This CDR3 has 12 residues. Looked up from germline, CDR1 is KGHDR and CDR2 is SFDVKD. The CDR3 protein is CATSDRVYGYTF. In nucleotides, the CDR3 is TGTGCCACCAGTGACAGGGTGTATGGCTACACCTTC.

The chain combines TRBV3-1 (or the pseudogene TRBV3-2) with TRBJ2-1; D remains unclear. Between the trimmed V and J ends, which lost 5 bases and 0 bases, there was a span of 8 bases. CDR3 length: 14 residues. The V gene's germline CDR1 is LGHDT and CDR2 YNNKEL (reference sequence). In nucleotides, the CDR3 is TGTGCCAGCAGCGGCTGGAGCTCCTACAATGAGCAGTTCTTC. This encodes CASSGWSSYNEQFF.